These 12 T cell receptor beta chains were all obtained from the same sample, sequenced in a study of blood T cell repertoires in COVID-19. Sequencing used immunoSEQ multiplex PCR; TCRdb keeps in-frame clones, though not all of them. Of 380,000 or so clones listed, more than 65% are singletons. Specimen: peripheral blood. Receptors originate from a human donor with acute or convalescent COVID-19. The donor label of this sample is uncertain.

This rearrangement joins TRBV7-9 to TRBJ1-2, with a tentative D call TRBD1 (5 bases). The CDR3 has 13 amino acids. Trimming removed 9 bases at V and 5 bases at J, with 16 bases between. Germline V CDR1 and CDR2: SEHNR, FQNEAQ (reference sequence). In DNA form, the CDR3 reads TGTGCCAGTTCCTCACAGGAAGAGTATGGCTACACCTTC. Its translation is CASSSQEEYGYTF.

V usage is TRBV3-1 (or the pseudogene TRBV3-2) and J usage is TRBJ1-5; TRBD1 matches at 8 bases. The CDR3 consists of 14 residues. V was pared by 5 bases and J by 7 bases, with 7 bases of the junction left unmatched. Germline V lookup: CDR1 LGHDT, CDR2 YNNKEL (reference sequence). The chain's CDR3 is CASSNTGGVQPQHF. CDR3 coding DNA: TGTGCCAGCAGCAATACAGGGGGGGTGCAGCCCCAGCATTTT.

This clone was counted a single time. This chain links TRBV5-4 with TRBJ2-1, with D possibly TRBD1 on 6 matching bases. V shed 4 bases and J shed 3 bases, with 14 bases lying between them. Germline V gene lookup returns CDR1 SGHNT and CDR2 YYREEE (reference sequence). CDR3 length: 15 amino acids. CDR3 DNA sequence: TGTGCCAGCAGCGTGGGACAACGAAGCTACAATGAGCAGTTCTTC. This translates into CASSVGQRSYNEQFF.

V gene TRBV7-7 combines with J gene TRBJ2-5, with TRBD1 matching 10 bases. V dropped 5 bases and J dropped 1; count of bases not matched to a gene: 7. The CDR3 is made up of 16 amino acids. Germline-derived CDR1 and CDR2 are SSHAT and FNYEAQ (reference sequence). The CDR3 DNA sequence: TGTGCCAGCAGCGATGGGACAGGGGCTGGCCAAGAGACCCAGTACTTC. Protein sequence: CASSDGTGAGQETQYF. The complete variable domain, with remaining parts taken from reference TRBV7-7 and TRBJ2-5, reads GAGVSQSPRYKVTKRGQDVTLRCDPISSHATLYWYQQALGQGPEFLTYFNYEAQPDKSGLPSDRFSAERPEGSISTLTIQRTEQRDSAMYRCASSDGTGAGQETQYFGPGTRLLVL.

The chain's CDR3 is CASSPRGLAGPALNNEQFF. In nucleotides, the CDR3 is TGTGCCAGCAGCCCCCGGGGACTAGCGGGACCAGCCCTCAACAATGAGCAGTTCTTC. J is TRBJ2-1 and V is TRBV21-1; no DNA check was done on the table's D call, TRBD2. TRBV21-1 is listed as a pseudogene. The CDR3 is 19 residues long.

This clone has only a few counts. This chain uses TRBV15 with TRBJ1-2; D may be TRBD1 (6 bases). Trimming stripped 0 bases from V and 8 bases from J, with 16 bases between. CDR3 length: 15 amino acids. In germline, CDR1 is LNHNV, CDR2 YYDKDF (reference sequence). CDR3 DNA sequence: TGTGCCACCAGCAGAGATTTGAGAACAGGGTCGGGCTACACCTTC. Translation gives CATSRDLRTGSGYTF.

The V gene is TRBV20-1, the J gene TRBJ1-4, with 7 bases that match TRBD1. V shed 6 bases and J 7 bases; nucleotides not matched to a gene: 14. Germline V gene lookup returns CDR1 DFQATT and CDR2 SNEGSKA (reference sequence). The CDR3 spans 15 residues. CDR3: CSASRPGGKGEKLFF. The CDR3 bases are TGCAGTGCGAGTAGACCAGGGGGAAAGGGTGAAAAACTGTTTTTT.

The CDR3: CASSSTPVPSNQPQHF. The CDR3 bases are TGTGCCAGTAGTAGTACGCCGGTCCCTAGCAATCAGCCCCAGCATTTT. The chain carries TRBV19 and TRBJ1-5; D is ambiguous. The germline V and J ends were trimmed by 4 bases and 0 bases, with 13 bases remaining between them. The CDR3 is made up of 16 amino acids. CDR1 and CDR2 from the germline V gene are LNHDA and SQIVND (reference sequence).

The chain carries TRBV15 and TRBJ2-1; TRBD1 is a possible D gene (5 bases). This CDR3 is built from 16 residues. Trimming took off 0 bases at V and 4 bases at J, with 13 bases between the two ends. Germline CDR1 and CDR2: LNHNV and YYDKDF (reference sequence). The CDR3 region is CATSRDRGSEYNEQFF. The CDR3 DNA follows: TGTGCCACCAGCAGAGATAGGGGTTCGGAGTACAATGAGCAGTTCTTC.

V and J are TRBV6-5 and TRBJ1-1; weak D call: TRBD1 (5 bases). V lost 6 bases, J lost 3 bases, and 17 bases lay in between. The CDR3 runs 15 residues. CDR1 is MNHEY and CDR2 is SVGAGI in the germline V gene. The CDR3, as DNA: TGTGCCAGCAGCCTCGCGGGGGGTGGCTACACTGAAGCTTTCTTT. Its translation is CASSLAGGGYTEAFF.

The chain combines TRBV6-4 with TRBJ2-1; a weak D match, TRBD1 (5 bases). The CDR3 has 15 amino acids. The V gene lost 4 bases and the J gene lost 0 bases, with 10 bases spanning the gap. The germline gives CDR1 MRHNA, CDR2 SNTAGT. This chain's CDR3 is CASSADRDSYNEQFF. CDR3 in DNA: TGTGCCAGCAGTGCCGACAGAGACTCCTACAATGAGCAGTTCTTC.

This chain links TRBV30 with TRBJ2-1, with 9 positions matching TRBD2. The V gene's germline CDR1 is GTSNPN and CDR2 SVGIG (reference sequence). The CDR3 is 14 amino acids. V was clipped by 4 bases and J by 6 bases; unmatched bases: 7. The CDR3 loop is CAWIRASGTNEQFF. Written as DNA, the CDR3 is TGTGCCTGGATAAGGGCTAGCGGGACCAATGAGCAGTTCTTC.